One sample yielded the 7 T cell receptor beta chains listed below, sequenced in a study of blood T cell repertoires in COVID-19. This table comes from immunoSEQ multiplex PCR, and its TCRdb copy is limited to in-frame clones, with some not included. The sample has approximately 190,000 clones; approximately 92% are singletons. Sequencing was performed on peripheral blood. The receptors here all came from a man between 50 and 59 years old with acute or convalescent COVID-19.

The chain links TRBV4-2 to TRBJ2-7; 9 bases match TRBD1. Trimming at V came to 2 bases and at J to 3 bases, leaving 5 bases not matched to a gene. The CDR3 covers 15 residues. The germline CDR1 and CDR2 sequences are LGHNA and YNFKEQ. CDR3 loop: CASSQTSGQGYEQYF. Written as DNA, the CDR3 is TGTGCCAGCAGCCAAACATCGGGACAGGGCTACGAGCAGTACTTC.

In its sample, this clone was seen a few times. The CDR3 DNA is TGTGCCAGCAGCGCATTGACAGGGGCAGGTGAAGCTTTCTTT. Encoded protein: CASSALTGAGEAFF. The chain uses TRBV11-2 and TRBJ1-1, with 8 bases that match TRBD1. After removal of 5 bases from V and 7 bases from J, the junction contained 9 bases not matched to a gene. Germline-derived CDR1 and CDR2 are SGHAT and FQNNGV. There are 14 residues in the CDR3.

This clone has more than one count but fewer than ten. The genes are TRBV27 and TRBJ1-5; 8 bases are a match to TRBD1. The CDR3 is 15 residues long. J gave up 2 bases and V 6 bases, and 6 bases lay outside the gene matches. Germline V gene data show CDR1 as MNHEY and CDR2 as SMNVEV (reference sequence). The CDR3 bases are TGTGCCAGCAGCTTGGACAGGGAAGGCAATCAGCCCCAGCATTTT. Translating gives CASSLDREGNQPQHF.

This clone showed up just once. The chain has TRBV27 and TRBJ1-1; D may be TRBD1 (5 bases). Germline V CDR1 and CDR2: MNHEY, SMNVEV (reference sequence). CDR3 length: 14 residues. V dropped 4 bases and J dropped 1 base, with 10 bases sitting between them. The CDR3 nucleotides are TGTGCCAGCAGTTCGGGACTTTGGAACACTGAAGCTTTCTTT. Amino acid sequence: CASSSGLWNTEAFF.

The count of this clone is one. The V gene is TRBV5-8, the J gene TRBJ1-1; TRBD1 matches at 8 bases. Trimming removed 4 bases from V and 2 bases from J; junction bases left unmatched: 4. The length of the CDR3 is 14 residues. CDR1 is SGHTS, CDR2 YDEGEE, per germline. The CDR3 sequence is CASSIGQGNTEAFF. CDR3 coding DNA: TGTGCCAGCAGCATAGGACAGGGTAACACTGAAGCTTTCTTT.

This clone was counted a single time. This chain joins TRBV27 and TRBJ2-7; 8 nucleotides align to TRBD2. V trimming: 3 bases; J trimming: 3 bases; junction bases outside the gene matches: 7. The length of the CDR3 is 15 residues. Germline CDR1 and CDR2: MNHEY and SMNVEV (reference sequence). CDR3 coding DNA: TGTGCCAGCAGTTTCAGAAAGCGGGAGAACTACGAGCAGTACTTC. It yields the protein CASSFRKRENYEQYF.

This chain's CDR3 is CASSLKGLRAGELFF. For the CDR3, the DNA is TGTGCCAGCAGCTTAAAGGGGCTCAGGGCCGGGGAGCTGTTTTTT. The rearrangement joins TRBV7-9 to TRBJ2-2; TRBD1 is a possible D gene (5 bases). Germline assignment: CDR1 SEHNR and CDR2 FQNEAQ (reference sequence). The CDR3 sequence is 15 residues long. Trimming shortened V by 2 bases and J by 6 bases, and 13 bases separated the two germline ends.